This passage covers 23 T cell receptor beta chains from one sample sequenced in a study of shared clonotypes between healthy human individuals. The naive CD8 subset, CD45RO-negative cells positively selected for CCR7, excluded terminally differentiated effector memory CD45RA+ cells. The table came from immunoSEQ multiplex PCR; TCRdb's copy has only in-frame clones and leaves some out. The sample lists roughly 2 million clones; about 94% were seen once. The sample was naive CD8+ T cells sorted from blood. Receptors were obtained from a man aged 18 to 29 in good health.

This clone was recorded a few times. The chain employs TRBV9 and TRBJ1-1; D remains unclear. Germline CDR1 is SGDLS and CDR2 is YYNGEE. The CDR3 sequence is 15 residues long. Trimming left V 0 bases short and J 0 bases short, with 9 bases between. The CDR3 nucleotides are TGTGCCAGCAGCGTAGATCCTTCAGTGAACACTGAAGCTTTCTTT. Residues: CASSVDPSVNTEAFF.

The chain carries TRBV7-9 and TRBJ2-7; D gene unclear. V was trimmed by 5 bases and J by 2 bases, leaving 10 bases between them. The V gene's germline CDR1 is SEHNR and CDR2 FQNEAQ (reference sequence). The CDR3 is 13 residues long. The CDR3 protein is CASSRDDAYEQYF. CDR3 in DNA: TGTGCCAGCAGCCGTGACGACGCCTACGAGCAGTACTTC.

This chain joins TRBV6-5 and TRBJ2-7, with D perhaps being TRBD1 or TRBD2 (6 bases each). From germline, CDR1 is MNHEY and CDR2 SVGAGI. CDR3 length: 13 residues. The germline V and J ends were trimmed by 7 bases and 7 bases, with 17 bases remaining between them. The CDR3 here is CASTGGAKGEQYF. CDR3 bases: TGTGCCAGCACCGGGGGCGCGAAGGGAGAGCAGTACTTC.

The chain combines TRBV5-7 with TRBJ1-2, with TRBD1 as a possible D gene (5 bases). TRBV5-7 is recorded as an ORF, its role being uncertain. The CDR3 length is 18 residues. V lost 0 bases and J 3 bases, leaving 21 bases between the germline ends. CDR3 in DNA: TGTGCCAGCAGCTTGGTTCAGGGAGGGAGGTCTAGCTACTATGGCTACACCTTC. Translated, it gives CASSLVQGGRSSYYGYTF.

The DNA of the CDR3 is TGTGCCAGTAGTACCTCGGGACAGGGGGCGTCCGAGCAGTACTTC. Residues: CASSTSGQGASEQYF. The chain is built from TRBV19 and TRBJ2-7; the match to TRBD1 covers 12 bases. With V trimmed by 4 bases and J by 6 bases, 7 bases remained unmatched. The CDR3 is 15 residues long. The germline V gene has CDR1 LNHDA and CDR2 SQIVND (reference sequence).

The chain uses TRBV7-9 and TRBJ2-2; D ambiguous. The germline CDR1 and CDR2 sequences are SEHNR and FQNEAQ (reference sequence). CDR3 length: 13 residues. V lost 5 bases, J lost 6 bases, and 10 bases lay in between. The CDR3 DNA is TGTGCCAGCAGCCCATACCACGCCGGGGAGCTGTTTTTT. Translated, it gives CASSPYHAGELFF. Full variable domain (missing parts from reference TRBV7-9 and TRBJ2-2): DTGVSQNPRHKITKRGQNVTFRCDPISEHNRLYWYRQTLGQGPEFLTYFQNEAQLEKSRLLSDRFSAERPKGSFSTLEIQRTEQGDSAMYLCASSPYHAGELFFGEGSRLTVL.

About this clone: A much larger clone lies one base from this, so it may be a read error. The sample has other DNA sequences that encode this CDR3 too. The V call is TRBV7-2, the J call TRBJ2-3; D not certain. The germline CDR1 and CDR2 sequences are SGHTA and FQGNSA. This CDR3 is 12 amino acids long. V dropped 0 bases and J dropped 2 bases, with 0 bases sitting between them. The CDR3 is CASSLATDTQYF. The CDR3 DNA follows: TGTGCCAGCAGCTTAGCCACAGATACGCAGTATTTT. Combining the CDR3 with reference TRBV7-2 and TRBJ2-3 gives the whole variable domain GAGVSQSPSNKVTEKGKDVELRCDPISGHTALYWYRQSLGQGLEFLIYFQGNSAPDKSGLPSDRFSAERTGGSVSTLTIQRTQQEDSAVYLCASSLATDTQYFGPGTRLTVL.

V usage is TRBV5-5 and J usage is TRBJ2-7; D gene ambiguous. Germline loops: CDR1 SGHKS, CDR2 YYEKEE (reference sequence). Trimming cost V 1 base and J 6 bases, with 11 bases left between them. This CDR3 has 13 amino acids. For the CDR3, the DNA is TGTGCCAGCAGCTTGCCCCGGCTCGGCGAGCAGTACTTC. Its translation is CASSLPRLGEQYF.

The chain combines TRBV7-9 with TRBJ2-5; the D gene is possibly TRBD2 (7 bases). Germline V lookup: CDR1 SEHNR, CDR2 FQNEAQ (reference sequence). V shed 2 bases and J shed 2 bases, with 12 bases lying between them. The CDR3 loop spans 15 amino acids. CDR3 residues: CASSLPGGIQETQYF. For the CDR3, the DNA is TGTGCCAGCAGCTTACCGGGGGGCATACAAGAGACCCAGTACTTC.

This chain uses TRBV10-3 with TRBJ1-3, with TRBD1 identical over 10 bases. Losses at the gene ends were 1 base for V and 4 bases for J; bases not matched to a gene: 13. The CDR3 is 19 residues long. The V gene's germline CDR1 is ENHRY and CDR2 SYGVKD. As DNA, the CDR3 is TGTGCCATCAGTGAGTTCCAATCAGGTGACAGGGGGCAAGGAAACACCATATATTTT. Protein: CAISEFQSGDRGQGNTIYF.

The CDR3 spells CASSADREHYEQYF. The CDR3, as DNA: TGTGCCAGCAGCGCCGACAGGGAGCACTACGAGCAGTACTTC. The chain couples TRBV9 to TRBJ2-7; 7 bases align to TRBD1. The CDR3 is 14 residues long. The germline V gene encodes CDR1 SGDLS and CDR2 YYNGEE. With 3 bases clipped from V and 3 bases from J, the junction kept 6 bases outside the gene matches.

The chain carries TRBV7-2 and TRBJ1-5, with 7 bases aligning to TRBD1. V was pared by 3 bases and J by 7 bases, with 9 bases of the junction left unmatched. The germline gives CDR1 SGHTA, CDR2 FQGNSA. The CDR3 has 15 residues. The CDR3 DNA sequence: TGTGCCAGCAGCTTTAGGGACAGCCTCCGGCAGCCCCAGCATTTT. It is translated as CASSFRDSLRQPQHF.

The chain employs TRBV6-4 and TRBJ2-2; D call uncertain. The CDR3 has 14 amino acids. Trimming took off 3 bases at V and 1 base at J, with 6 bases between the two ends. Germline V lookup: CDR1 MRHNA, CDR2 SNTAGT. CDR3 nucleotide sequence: TGTGCCAGCAGTGAAGGTCAGAACACCGGGGAGCTGTTTTTT. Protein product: CASSEGQNTGELFF.

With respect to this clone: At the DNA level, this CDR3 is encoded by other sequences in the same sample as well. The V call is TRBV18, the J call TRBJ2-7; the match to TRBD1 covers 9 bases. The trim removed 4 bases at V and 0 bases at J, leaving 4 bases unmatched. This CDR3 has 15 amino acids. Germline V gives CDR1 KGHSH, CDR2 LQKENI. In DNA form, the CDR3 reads TGTGCCAGCTCACTGGGACAGGGTAACTCCTACGAGCAGTACTTC. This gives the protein CASSLGQGNSYEQYF.

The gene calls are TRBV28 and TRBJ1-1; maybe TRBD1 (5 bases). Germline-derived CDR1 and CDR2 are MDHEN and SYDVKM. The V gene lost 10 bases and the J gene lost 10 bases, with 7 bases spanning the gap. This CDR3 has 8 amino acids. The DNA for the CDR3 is TGTGCCACGGGGCGAGCTTTCTTT. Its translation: CATGRAFF.

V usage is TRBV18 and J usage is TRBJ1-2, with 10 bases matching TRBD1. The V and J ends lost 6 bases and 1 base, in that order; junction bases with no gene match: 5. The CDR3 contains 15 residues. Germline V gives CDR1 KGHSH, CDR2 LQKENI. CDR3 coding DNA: TGTGCCAGCTCCCAAGACAGGGGGCGTAACTATGGCTACACCTTC. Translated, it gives CASSQDRGRNYGYTF.

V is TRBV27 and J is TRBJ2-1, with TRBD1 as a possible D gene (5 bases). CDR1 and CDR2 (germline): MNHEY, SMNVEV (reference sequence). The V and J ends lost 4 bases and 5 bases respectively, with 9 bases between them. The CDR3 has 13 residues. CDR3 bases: TGTGCCAGCAGTTGGGGCAGTGACAATGAGCAGTTCTTC. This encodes CASSWGSDNEQFF.

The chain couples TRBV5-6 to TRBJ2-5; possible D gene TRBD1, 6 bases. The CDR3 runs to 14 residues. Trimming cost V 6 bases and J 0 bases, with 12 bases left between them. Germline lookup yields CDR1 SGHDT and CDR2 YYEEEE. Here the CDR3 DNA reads TGTGCCAGCACCACAAGGGGGTACCAAGAGACCCAGTACTTC. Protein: CASTTRGYQETQYF.

This CDR3 is CASSQVGKGHEQYF. CDR3 sequence (DNA): TGCGCCAGCAGCCAAGTCGGTAAAGGACACGAGCAGTACTTC. V gene TRBV4-1 combines with J gene TRBJ2-7; D unresolved. This CDR3 has 14 residues. V lost 1 base, J lost 5 bases, and 12 bases lay in between. Germline CDR1 MGHRA, CDR2 YSYEKL.

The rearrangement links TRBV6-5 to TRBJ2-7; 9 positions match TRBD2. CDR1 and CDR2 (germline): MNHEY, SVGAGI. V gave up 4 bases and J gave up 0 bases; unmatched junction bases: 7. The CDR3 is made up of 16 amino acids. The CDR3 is CASSFQPSGISYEQYF. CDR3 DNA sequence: TGTGCCAGCAGTTTCCAGCCTAGCGGGATCTCCTACGAGCAGTACTTC.

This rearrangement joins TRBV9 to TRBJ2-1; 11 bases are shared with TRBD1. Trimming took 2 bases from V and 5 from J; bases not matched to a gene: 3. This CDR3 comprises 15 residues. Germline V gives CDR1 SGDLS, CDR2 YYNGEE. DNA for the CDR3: TGTGCCAGCAGCGTCGGACAGGGGGCAAACAATGAGCAGTTCTTC. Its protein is CASSVGQGANNEQFF.

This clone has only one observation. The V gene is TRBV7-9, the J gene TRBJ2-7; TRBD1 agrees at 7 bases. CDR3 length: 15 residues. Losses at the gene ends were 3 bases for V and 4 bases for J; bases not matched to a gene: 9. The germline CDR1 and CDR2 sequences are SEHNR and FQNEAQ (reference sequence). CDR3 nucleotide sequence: TGTGCCAGCAGCTTTTCACTTGACAGGGATTACGAGCAGTACTTC. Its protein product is CASSFSLDRDYEQYF.

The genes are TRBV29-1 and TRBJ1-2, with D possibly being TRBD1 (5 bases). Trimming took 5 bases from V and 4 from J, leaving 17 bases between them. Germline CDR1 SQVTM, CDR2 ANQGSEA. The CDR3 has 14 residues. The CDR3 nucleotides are TGCAGCGTTACCTACCAGGGAGTATCCTATGGCTACACCTTC. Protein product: CSVTYQGVSYGYTF. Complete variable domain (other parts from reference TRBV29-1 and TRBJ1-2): SAVISQKPSRDICQRGTSLTIQCQVDSQVTMMFWYRQQPGQSLTLIATANQGSEATYESGFVIDKFPISRPNLTFSTLTVSNMSPEDSSIYLCSVTYQGVSYGYTFGSGTRLTVV.